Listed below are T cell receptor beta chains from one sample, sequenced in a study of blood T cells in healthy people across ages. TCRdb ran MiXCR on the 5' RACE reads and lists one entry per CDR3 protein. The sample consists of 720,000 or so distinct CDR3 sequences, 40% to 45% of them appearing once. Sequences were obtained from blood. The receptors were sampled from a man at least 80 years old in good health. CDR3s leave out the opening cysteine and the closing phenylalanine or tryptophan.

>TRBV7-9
ASMGQTETQY
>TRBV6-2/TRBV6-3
ASSYTLRTGVPYNEQY
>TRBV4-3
ASSQDYRRTYEQY
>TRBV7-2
ASSKRQGASRLSGELF
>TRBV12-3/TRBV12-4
ASGNRGYNEQF
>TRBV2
ASTGGQGRMREVGDTQY
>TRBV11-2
ASSLRRANTGELF
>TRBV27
ASSLGLAGGGAEQF
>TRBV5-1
ASSLASGLAEETQY
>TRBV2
ASSLLAGAYNEQY
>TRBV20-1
SARVDRESDTQS
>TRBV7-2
ASSLVGFGTDSTDTQY
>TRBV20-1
SASADQETQY
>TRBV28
ASSPSGTESYEQY
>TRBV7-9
ASSLGQARTEAF
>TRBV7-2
ASSASSGGALEQY
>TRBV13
ASSRVGEPYEQY
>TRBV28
ASRKREGPYNEQF
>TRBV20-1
SAEGEGSYEQY
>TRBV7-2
ASSLNPAGNPYYGYT
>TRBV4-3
ASSQDYAGTSEQF
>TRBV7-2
AGSVSYEQY
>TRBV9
ASSETGTPQETQY
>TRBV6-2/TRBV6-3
ASSYFTDTQY
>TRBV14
ASSQDPLTSENFYNEQF
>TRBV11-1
ASSSFGTGTGSGYT
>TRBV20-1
SADINTEAF
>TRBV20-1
SATAGWDNSPLH
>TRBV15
ATSRDLGADTQY
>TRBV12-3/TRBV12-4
ASSVRGAGDTQY
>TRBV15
ATSRDKKDIQY
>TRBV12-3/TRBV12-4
ASSPSGRSSTETQY
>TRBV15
ATKLAGEEYEQY
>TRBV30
AWRQRADSYEQY
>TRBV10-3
AINDRDNQETQY
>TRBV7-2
ASSGTWTGNYGYT
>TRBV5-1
ASRDGGVSKETQY
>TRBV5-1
ASRRSGQRELNTEAF
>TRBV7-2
ASSLASGSAEQY
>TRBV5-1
ASSLSGGSETQY
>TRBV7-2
ASSLAGSLREQY
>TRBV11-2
ASSSGTGLRYGYT